The present entry profiles one TCR beta chain with its context. Its antigen remains unknown. Use of 60 Vbeta and 13 Jbeta primers characterized the PCR. Profiling relied on immunoSEQ multiplex PCR, and the TCRdb table lists in-frame clones only, not all of them. The sample contains about 59,000 clones, 80% of which appear only once. The data derive from a study of cytomegalovirus exposure and HLA in healthy donors. Notes on the study in general: Follow-up analysis seemed to connect common viral pathogens with several of the most significant clusters identified.

Germline CDR1 and CDR2: MNHNS and SASEGT. V gave up 3 bases and J gave up 7 bases, with 12 bases separating them. This CDR3 region has 13 residues. The sequenced material came from PBMCs. The V call is TRBV6-1, the J call TRBJ1-2, with D possibly TRBD1 on 5 matching bases. The sequence derives from a woman between 40 and 55 years old in good health and CMV-seronegative. In DNA, the CDR3 is TGTGCCAGCAGTGACCCAGGGTTGGGTGGCTACACCTTC. As protein: CASSDPGLGGYTF.